This TCR beta chain was sequenced for a study of CD8 T cells in Susac syndrome. In blood CD8+ and CD4+ T cells, TCR beta underwent sequencing. V lost 3 bases and J 0 bases, leaving 5 bases between the germline ends. This CDR3 contains 13 residues. The germline V gene encodes CDR1 DFQATT and CDR2 SNEGSKA (reference sequence). cDNA came from roughly 0.47 to 1 ug RNA primed by random hexamers. It was immunoSEQ multiplex PCR that amplified TCR beta CDR3 across 54 Vbeta and 13 Jbeta. TCRdb processed the immunoSEQ multiplex PCR reads anew with MiXCR; each CDR3 protein has one entry. The table includes some 300,000 distinct CDR3 sequences, around nine tenths detected once.

The sample comprised CD8+ T cells from PBMCs. This TCR came from a human donor with multiple sclerosis. The chain links TRBV20-1 to TRBJ2-2; no reliable D call. CDR3 bases: TGCAGTGCTAGTGGCGCGAACACCGGGGAGCTGTTTTTT. Its translation: CSASGANTGELFF.